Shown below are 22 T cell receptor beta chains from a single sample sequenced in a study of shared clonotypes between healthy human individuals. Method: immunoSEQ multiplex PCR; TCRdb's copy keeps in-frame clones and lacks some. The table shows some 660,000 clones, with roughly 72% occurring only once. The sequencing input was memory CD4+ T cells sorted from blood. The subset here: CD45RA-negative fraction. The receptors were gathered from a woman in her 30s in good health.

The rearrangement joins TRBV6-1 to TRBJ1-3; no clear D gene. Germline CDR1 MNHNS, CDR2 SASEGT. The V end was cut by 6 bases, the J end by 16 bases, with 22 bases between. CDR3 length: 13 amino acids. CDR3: CASSPGSELGEYF. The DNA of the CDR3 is TGTGCCAGCAGCCCTGGGTCCGAGCTTGGGGAGTATTTT.

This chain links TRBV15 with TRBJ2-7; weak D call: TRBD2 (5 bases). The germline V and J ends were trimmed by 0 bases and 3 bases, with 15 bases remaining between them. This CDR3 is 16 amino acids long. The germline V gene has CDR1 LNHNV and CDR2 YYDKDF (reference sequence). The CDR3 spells CATSREGRSVSYEQYF. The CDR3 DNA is TGTGCCACCAGCAGAGAAGGGAGATCCGTCAGCTACGAGCAGTACTTC.

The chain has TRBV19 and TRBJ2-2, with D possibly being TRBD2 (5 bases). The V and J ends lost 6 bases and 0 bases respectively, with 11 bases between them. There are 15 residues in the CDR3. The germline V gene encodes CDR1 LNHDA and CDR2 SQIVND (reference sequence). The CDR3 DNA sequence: TGTGCCAGTAGCTCGGAGGCGACGAACACCGGGGAGCTGTTTTTT. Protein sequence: CASSSEATNTGELFF.

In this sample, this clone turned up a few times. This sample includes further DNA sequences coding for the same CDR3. The CDR3 DNA is TGCGCCAGCAGCTTGGAAGGGGGTGGCAATCAGCCCCAGCATTTT. Amino acid sequence: CASSLEGGGNQPQHF. The V and J genes are TRBV5-1 and TRBJ1-5; D perhaps matches TRBD1 (6 bases). Trimming shortened V by 0 bases and J by 2 bases, and 9 bases separated the two germline ends. CDR1 is SGHRS, CDR2 YFSETQ, per germline. This CDR3 contains 15 residues.

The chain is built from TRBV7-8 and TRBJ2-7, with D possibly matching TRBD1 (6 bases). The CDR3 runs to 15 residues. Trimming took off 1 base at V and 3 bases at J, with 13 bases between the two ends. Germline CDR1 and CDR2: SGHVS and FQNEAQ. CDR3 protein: CASSLVLGHLYEQYF. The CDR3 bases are TGTGCCAGCAGCTTAGTATTGGGACACCTCTACGAGCAGTACTTC.

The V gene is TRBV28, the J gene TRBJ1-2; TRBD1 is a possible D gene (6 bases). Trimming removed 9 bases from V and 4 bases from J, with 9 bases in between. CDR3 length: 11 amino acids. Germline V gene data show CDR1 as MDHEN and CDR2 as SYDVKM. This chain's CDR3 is CARQGAYGYTF. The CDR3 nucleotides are TGTGCCAGACAGGGCGCCTATGGCTACACCTTC.

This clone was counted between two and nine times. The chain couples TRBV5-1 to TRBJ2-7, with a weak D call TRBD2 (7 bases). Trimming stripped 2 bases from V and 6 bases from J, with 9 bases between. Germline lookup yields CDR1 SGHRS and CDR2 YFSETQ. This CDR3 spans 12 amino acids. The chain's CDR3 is CASSFGGPEQYF. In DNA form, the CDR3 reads TGCGCCAGCAGCTTCGGGGGGCCCGAGCAGTACTTC.

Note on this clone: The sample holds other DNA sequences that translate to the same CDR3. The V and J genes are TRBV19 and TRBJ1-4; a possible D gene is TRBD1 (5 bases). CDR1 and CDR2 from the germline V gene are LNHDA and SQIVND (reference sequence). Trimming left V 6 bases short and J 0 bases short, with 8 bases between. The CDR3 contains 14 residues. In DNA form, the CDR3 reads TGTGCCAGTAGAAGACAGTCAACTAATGAAAAACTGTTTTTT. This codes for CASRRQSTNEKLFF.

The DNA of the CDR3 is TGTGCCACCAAGCAGGACAGTAGCAATCAGCCCCAGCATTTT. Its protein is CATKQDSSNQPQHF. The chain carries TRBV28 and TRBJ1-5; D possibly corresponds to TRBD1 (6 bases). Trimming cost V 10 bases and J 0 bases, with 13 bases left between them. The germline V gene encodes CDR1 MDHEN and CDR2 SYDVKM. This CDR3 is built from 14 residues.

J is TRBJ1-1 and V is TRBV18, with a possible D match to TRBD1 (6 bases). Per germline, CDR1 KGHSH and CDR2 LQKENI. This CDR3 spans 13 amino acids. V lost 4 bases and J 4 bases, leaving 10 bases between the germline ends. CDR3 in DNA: TGTGCCAGCTCACAACAGGGAGGCACTGAAGCTTTCTTT. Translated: CASSQQGGTEAFF. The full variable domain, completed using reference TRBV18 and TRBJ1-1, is NAGVMQNPRHLVRRRGQEARLRCSPMKGHSHVYWYRQLPEEGLKFMVYLQKENIIDESGMPKERFSAEFPKEGPSILRIQQVVRGDSAAYFCASSQQGGTEAFFGQGTRLTVV.

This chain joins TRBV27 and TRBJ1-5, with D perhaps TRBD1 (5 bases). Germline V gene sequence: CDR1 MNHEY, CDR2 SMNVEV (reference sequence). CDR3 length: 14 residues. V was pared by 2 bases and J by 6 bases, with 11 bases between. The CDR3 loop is CASSLRGSAQPQHF. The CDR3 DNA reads TGTGCCAGCAGTTTAAGGGGTTCGGCTCAGCCCCAGCATTTT.

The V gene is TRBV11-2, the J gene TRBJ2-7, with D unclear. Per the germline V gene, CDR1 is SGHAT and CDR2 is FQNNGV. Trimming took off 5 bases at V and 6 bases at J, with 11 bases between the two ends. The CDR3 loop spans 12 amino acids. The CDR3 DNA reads TGTGCCAGCAGCGCCCCCCATGGCGAGCAGTACTTC. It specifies CASSAPHGEQYF.

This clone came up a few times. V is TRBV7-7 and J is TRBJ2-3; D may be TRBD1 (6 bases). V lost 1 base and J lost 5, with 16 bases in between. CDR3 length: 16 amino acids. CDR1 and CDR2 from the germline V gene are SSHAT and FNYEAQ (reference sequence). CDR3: CASSLGQASSGDTQYF. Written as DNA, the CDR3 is TGTGCCAGCAGCTTAGGACAGGCTAGCTCTGGAGATACGCAGTATTTT. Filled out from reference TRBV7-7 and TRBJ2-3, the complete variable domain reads GAGVSQSPRYKVTKRGQDVTLRCDPISSHATLYWYQQALGQGPEFLTYFNYEAQPDKSGLPSDRFSAERPEGSISTLTIQRTEQRDSAMYRCASSLGQASSGDTQYFGPGTRLTVL.

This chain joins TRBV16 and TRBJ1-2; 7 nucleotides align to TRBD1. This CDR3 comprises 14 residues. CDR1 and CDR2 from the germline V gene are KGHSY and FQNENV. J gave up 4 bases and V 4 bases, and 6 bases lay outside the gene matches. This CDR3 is CASSRRDRIYGYTF. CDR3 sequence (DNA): TGTGCCAGCAGCCGCCGGGACAGAATCTATGGCTACACCTTC.

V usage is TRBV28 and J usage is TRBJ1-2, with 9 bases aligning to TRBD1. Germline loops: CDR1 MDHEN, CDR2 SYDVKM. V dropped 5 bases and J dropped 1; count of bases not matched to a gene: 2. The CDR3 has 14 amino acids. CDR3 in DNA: TGTGCCAGCAGTCAGGGACAGGGTAACTATGGCTACACCTTC. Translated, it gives CASSQGQGNYGYTF.

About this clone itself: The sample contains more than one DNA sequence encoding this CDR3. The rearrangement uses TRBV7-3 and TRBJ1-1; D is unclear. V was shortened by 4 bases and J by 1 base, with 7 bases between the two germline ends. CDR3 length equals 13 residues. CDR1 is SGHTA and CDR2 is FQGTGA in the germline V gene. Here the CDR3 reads CASSSMENTEAFF. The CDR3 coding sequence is TGTGCCAGCAGCTCAATGGAGAACACTGAAGCTTTCTTT.

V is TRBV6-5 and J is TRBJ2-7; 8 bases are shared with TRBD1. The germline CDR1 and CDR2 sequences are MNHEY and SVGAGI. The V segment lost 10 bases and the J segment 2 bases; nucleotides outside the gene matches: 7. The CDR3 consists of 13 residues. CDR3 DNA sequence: TGTGCCACCAAACGGGACAGGACCTACGAGCAGTACTTC. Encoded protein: CATKRDRTYEQYF.

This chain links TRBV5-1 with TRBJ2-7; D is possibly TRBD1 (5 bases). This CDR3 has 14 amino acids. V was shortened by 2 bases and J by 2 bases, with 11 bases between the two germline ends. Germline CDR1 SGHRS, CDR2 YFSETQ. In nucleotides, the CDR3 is TGCGCCAGCAGCTTTCATACAGGAACCTACGAGCAGTACTTC. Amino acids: CASSFHTGTYEQYF. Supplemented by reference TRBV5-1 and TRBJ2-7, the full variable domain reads KAGVTQTPRYLIKTRGQQVTLSCSPISGHRSVSWYQQTPGQGLQFLFEYFSETQRNKGNFPGRFSGRQFSNSRSEMNVSTLELGDSALYLCASSFHTGTYEQYFGPGTRLTVT.

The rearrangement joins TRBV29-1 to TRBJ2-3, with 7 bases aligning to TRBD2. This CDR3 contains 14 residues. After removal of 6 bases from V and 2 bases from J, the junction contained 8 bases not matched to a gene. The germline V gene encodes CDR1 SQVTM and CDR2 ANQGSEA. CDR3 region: CSVGGGVLTDTQYF. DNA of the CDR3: TGCAGCGTGGGGGGAGGGGTCCTCACAGATACGCAGTATTTT.

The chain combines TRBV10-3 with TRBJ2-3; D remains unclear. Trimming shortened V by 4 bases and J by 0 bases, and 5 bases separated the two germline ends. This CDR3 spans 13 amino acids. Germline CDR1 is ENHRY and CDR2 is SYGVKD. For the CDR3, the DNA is TGTGCCATCAGTGGGGATAGCACAGATACGCAGTATTTT. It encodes CAISGDSTDTQYF.

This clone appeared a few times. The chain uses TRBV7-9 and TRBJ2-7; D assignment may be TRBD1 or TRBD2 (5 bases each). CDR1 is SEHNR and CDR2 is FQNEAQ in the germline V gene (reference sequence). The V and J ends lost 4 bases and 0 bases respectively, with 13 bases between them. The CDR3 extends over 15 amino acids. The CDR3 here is CASSSVRGSSYEQYF. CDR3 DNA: TGTGCCAGCAGCTCCGTGAGGGGTAGCTCCTACGAGCAGTACTTC.

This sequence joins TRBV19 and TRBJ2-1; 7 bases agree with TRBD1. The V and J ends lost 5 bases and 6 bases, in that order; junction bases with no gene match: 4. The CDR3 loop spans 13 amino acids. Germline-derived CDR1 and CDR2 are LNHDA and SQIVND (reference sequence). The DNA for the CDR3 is TGTGCCAGTAGTCCCTACAGGGGCAATGAGCAGTTCTTC. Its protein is CASSPYRGNEQFF.